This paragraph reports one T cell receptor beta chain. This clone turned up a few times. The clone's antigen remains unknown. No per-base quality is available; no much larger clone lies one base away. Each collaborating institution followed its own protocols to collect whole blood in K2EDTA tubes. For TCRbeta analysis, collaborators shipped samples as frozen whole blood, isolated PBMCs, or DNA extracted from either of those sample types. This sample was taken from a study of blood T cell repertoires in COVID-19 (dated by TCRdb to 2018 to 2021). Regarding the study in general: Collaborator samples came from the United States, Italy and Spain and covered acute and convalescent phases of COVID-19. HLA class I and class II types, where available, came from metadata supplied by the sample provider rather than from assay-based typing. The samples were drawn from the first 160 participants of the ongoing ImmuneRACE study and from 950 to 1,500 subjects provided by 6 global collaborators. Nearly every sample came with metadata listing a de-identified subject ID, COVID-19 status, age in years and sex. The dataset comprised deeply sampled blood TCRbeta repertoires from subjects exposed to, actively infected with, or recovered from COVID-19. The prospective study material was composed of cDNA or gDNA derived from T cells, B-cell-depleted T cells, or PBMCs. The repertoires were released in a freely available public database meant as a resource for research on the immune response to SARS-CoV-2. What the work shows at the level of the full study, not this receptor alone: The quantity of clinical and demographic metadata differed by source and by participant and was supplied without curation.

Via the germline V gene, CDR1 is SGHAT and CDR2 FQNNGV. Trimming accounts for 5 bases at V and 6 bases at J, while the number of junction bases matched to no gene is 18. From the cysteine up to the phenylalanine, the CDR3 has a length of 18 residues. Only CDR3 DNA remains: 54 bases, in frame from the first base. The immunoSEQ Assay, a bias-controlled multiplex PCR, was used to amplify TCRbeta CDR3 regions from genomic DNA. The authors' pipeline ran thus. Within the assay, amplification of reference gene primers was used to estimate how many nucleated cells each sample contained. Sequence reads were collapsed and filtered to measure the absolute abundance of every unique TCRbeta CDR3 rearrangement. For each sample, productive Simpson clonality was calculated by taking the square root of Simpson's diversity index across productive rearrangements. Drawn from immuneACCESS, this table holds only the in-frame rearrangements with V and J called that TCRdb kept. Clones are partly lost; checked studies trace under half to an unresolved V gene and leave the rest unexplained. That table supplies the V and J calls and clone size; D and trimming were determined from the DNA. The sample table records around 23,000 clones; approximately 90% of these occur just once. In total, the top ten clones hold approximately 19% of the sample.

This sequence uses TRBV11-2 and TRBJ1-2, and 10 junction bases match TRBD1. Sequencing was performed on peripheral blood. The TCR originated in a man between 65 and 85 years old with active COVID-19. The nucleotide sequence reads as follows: TGTGCCAGCAGCCGATTCCCCCCGAGACAGGGGGCAGATGATGGCTACACCTTC. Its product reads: CASSRFPPRQGADDGYTF. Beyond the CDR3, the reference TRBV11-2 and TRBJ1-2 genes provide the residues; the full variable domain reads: EAGVAQSPRYKIIEKRQSVAFWCNPISGHATLYWYQQILGQGPKLLIQFQNNGVVDDSQLPKDRFSAERLKGVDSTLKIQPAKLEDSAVYLCASSRFPPRQGADDGYTFGSGTRLTVV.